One T cell receptor (beta chain) is described in this entry. The data were taken from a study of T cell changes during pregnancy in multiple sclerosis. There are 16 residues in the CDR3. From germline, CDR1 is LGHNA and CDR2 YNFKEQ. Trimming cost V 0 bases and J 1 base; bases outside gene matches: 4. Sequencing used immunoSEQ multiplex PCR; TCRdb keeps in-frame clones, though not all of them. The sample has roughly 48,000 clones; 88% are singletons. The clonotype comes from a female donor with multiple sclerosis, enrolled in a pregnancy study. This specimen was CD4+ T cells from peripheral blood mononuclear cells, taken in the second trimester of pregnancy. V is TRBV4-2 and J is TRBJ2-5; 8 nucleotides line up with TRBD2. CDR3 in amino acids: CASSQEWLAGQETQYF. CDR3 coding DNA: TGTGCCAGCAGCCAAGAATGGCTAGCGGGCCAAGAGACCCAGTACTTC.